These T cell receptor beta chains were read from a single sample in a study of CD8 T cells in Susac syndrome. TCRdb ran MiXCR on the immunoSEQ multiplex PCR reads and lists one entry per CDR3 protein. The sample contains roughly 150,000 distinct CDR3 sequences, around 93% of which appear only once. The sequenced sample was CD4+ T cells from PBMCs. These receptors came from a human donor in good health. CDR3s include the opening cysteine and the closing phenylalanine or tryptophan. D genes are given only for firm matches. The size entry is marked missing in some rows and otherwise reads once, few, many or a size class.

clone size	D gene	V gene	J gene	CDR3 protein	CDR3 DNA
.	TRBD2	TRBV20-1	TRBJ2-1	CCSGLAGGNEQFF	TGCTGCTCAGGACTAGCGGGGGGGAATGAGCAGTTCTTC
.	TRBD1	TRBV7-3	TRBJ2-7	CASSLGQVPYEQYF	TGTGCCAGCAGCTTGGGACAGGTCCCTTACGAGCAGTACTTC
few	.	TRBV29-1	TRBJ2-7	CSVGLSYEQYF	TGCAGCGTTGGGCTCTCCTACGAGCAGTACTTC
.	TRBD1	TRBV12-3/TRBV12-4	TRBJ2-7	CASSSTIGTGFSYEQYF	TGTGCCAGCAGTTCCACGATCGGGACAGGGTTCTCCTACGAGCAGTACTTC
.	TRBD2	TRBV5-1	TRBJ2-3	CASSPSSGGASTQYF	TGCGCCAGCAGCCCCTCTAGCGGGGGGGCCTCTACGCAGTATTTT
.	.	TRBV2	TRBJ2-6	CASSEAGRLSSGANVLTF	TGTGCCAGCAGTGAAGCGGGCAGGCTAAGCTCTGGGGCCAACGTCCTGACTTTC
.	.	TRBV6-6	TRBJ2-7	CASSYFHGGTYEQYF	TGTGCCAGCAGTTACTTCCACGGGGGAACCTACGAGCAGTACTTC
.	.	TRBV14	TRBJ1-1	CASSQSWTTEAFF	TGTGCCAGCAGCCAATCGTGGACCACTGAAGCTTTCTTT
.	.	TRBV6-6	TRBJ1-1	CASSYGPGLSAEAFF	TGTGCCAGCAGTTACGGGCCGGGGTTAAGCGCTGAAGCTTTCTTT
.	.	TRBV7-9	TRBJ1-2	CASSSLPGGYTF	TGTGCCAGCAGCTCCCTCCCAGGGGGCTACACCTTC
.	.	TRBV18	TRBJ1-2	CASSPFDSYGYTF	TGTGCCAGCTCCCCTTTTGACAGCTATGGCTACACCTTC
.	.	TRBV2	TRBJ2-5	CASRDGLQETQYF	TGTGCCAGCAGAGATGGGCTCCAAGAGACCCAGTACTTC
.	.	TRBV11-2	TRBJ2-3	CASSLPGLARGTDTQYF	TGTGCCAGCAGCCTCCCCGGACTGGCCCGCGGCACAGATACGCAGTATTTT
.	.	TRBV5-1	TRBJ1-2	CASSLLGAYGYTF	TGCGCCAGCAGCTTGTTGGGGGCTTATGGCTACACCTTC
.	.	TRBV7-8	TRBJ1-1	CASSLGLGHTEAFF	TGTGCCAGCAGCTTAGGATTGGGCCACACTGAAGCTTTCTTT
.	.	TRBV20-1	TRBJ2-7	CSAREGRGYEQYF	TGCAGTGCTAGGGAAGGTAGGGGCTACGAGCAGTACTTC
.	.	TRBV2	TRBJ2-2	CASRGTGELFF	TGTGCCAGCAGGGGAACCGGGGAGCTGTTTTTT
.	.	TRBV29-1	TRBJ2-4	CSVGDIDRIQYF	TGCAGCGTCGGGGACATCGATCGCATTCAGTACTTC
.	.	TRBV5-4	TRBJ1-2	CASSLEGIYGYTF	TGTGCCAGCAGCTTGGAGGGCATCTATGGCTACACCTTC
.	TRBD1	TRBV12-3/TRBV12-4	TRBJ2-7	CASKTGTGYYEQYF	TGTGCCAGCAAAACCGGGACAGGGTACTACGAGCAGTACTTC
.	.	TRBV29-1	TRBJ2-7	CSVARDGSYEQYF	TGCAGCGTCGCCCGGGACGGCTCCTACGAGCAGTACTTC
once	.	TRBV29-1	TRBJ1-2	CSVDHGARGYTF	TGCAGCGTTGATCATGGGGCGCGAGGCTACACCTTC
once	.	TRBV4-1	TRBJ1-1	CASSQVDGGAEAFF	TGCGCCAGCAGCCAAGTGGATGGTGGTGCTGAAGCTTTCTTT
.	TRBD1	TRBV19	TRBJ1-2	CASSILDGTGGRAGYTF	TGTGCCAGTAGTATACTGGATGGGACAGGGGGCAGGGCTGGCTACACCTTC